The rows below give T cell receptor beta chains drawn from one sample of a study of blood T cell repertoires in COVID-19. TCRdb's table, derived via immunoSEQ multiplex PCR, lists solely in-frame clones and lacks some. The sample yields tens of thousands of clones, 70% to 90% seen once. The material sequenced was peripheral blood. The receptor set was obtained from a man between 50 and 59 years old with acute or convalescent COVID-19. Both conserved end residues are part of each CDR3. D genes are given only for firm matches. Size is omitted from some rows. Given values are once, few, many or a class for expanded clones.

J: TRBJ1-3
size: -
D: -
V: TRBV5-1
DNA: TGCGCCAGCAGCTTGCCCCGAGGAGGAGGGGACACCATATATTTT
CDR3: CASSLPRGGGDTIYF

J: TRBJ1-2
size: -
D: -
V: TRBV25-1
DNA: TGTGCCAGCAGTGACCCCCGCCGGGAGCCGAACTATGGCTACACCTTC
CDR3: CASSDPRREPNYGYTF

J: TRBJ1-6
size: once
D: TRBD1
V: TRBV19
DNA: TGTGCCAGTAAGGACAGGGGGTATAATTCACCCCTCCACTTT
CDR3: CASKDRGYNSPLHF

J: TRBJ2-3
size: -
D: -
V: TRBV29-1
DNA: TGTGGAGGTTCTCGGGATACGCAGTATTTT
CDR3: CGGSRDTQYF

J: TRBJ2-3
size: -
D: TRBD2
V: TRBV13
DNA: TGTGCCAGCAGCCCGCCGGCTAGACTAGCGGGATCCTTTTGGGATACGCAGTATTTT
CDR3: CASSPPARLAGSFWDTQYF

J: TRBJ1-5
size: -
D: -
V: TRBV28
DNA: TGTGCCAGCAGGAAAACGGGTGCCTCGAGCAATCAGCCCCAGCATTTT
CDR3: CASRKTGASSNQPQHF

J: TRBJ1-5
size: -
D: -
V: TRBV6-6
DNA: TGTGCCAGCAGTTACTCGGAGCAGCCCCAGCATTTT
CDR3: CASSYSEQPQHF

J: TRBJ2-3
size: -
D: TRBD1
V: TRBV25-1
DNA: TGTGCCAGCAGTGAGTACCGGGACAGTGTTGCAGATACGCAGTATTTT
CDR3: CASSEYRDSVADTQYF

J: TRBJ1-5
size: -
D: -
V: TRBV19
DNA: TGTGCCAGTAGTAGGCAGGGGAATCAGCCCCAGCATTTT
CDR3: CASSRQGNQPQHF

J: TRBJ1-2
size: -
D: -
V: TRBV19
DNA: TGTGCCAGTAGCAGGGGAGAACAGTTCTATGGCTACACCTTC
CDR3: CASSRGEQFYGYTF

J: TRBJ1-1
size: -
D: -
V: TRBV20-1
DNA: TGCAGTGCTAGGAGTGCCGAAGCTTTCTTT
CDR3: CSARSAEAFF

J: TRBJ2-2
size: once
D: TRBD2
V: TRBV28
DNA: TGTGCCACGGGGGAGGGGTCCACCGGGGAGCTGTTTTTT
CDR3: CATGEGSTGELFF

J: TRBJ1-2
size: -
D: -
V: TRBV4-1
DNA: TGCGCCAGCAGCCAAAATTGGGGCAGAGACTATGGCTACACCTTC
CDR3: CASSQNWGRDYGYTF